This T cell receptor (beta chain) was profiled in a study of OX40 agonist ivuxolimab in advanced cancers. Study context: The dose of intravenous ivuxolimab that patients received every 2 weeks ranged from 0.01 to 10 mg/kg.

This CDR3 region has 16 residues. Germline V lookup: CDR1 MDHEN, CDR2 SYDVKM. V gave up 5 bases and J gave up 0 bases, with 14 bases separating them. Produced via immunoSEQ multiplex PCR; TCRdb's table is partial and in-frame only. The repertoire has tens of thousands of clones, about 87% of them found once; the top ten carry under 1.1%. The rearrangement joins TRBV28 to TRBJ1-5; the D is unclear. The material sequenced was CD4+ or CD8+ T cells sorted from blood, taken in a trial of the OX40 agonist ivuxolimab. The receptor was derived from an adult with an advanced solid tumor such as melanoma, head and neck, liver or kidney cancer. In DNA, the CDR3 is TGTGCCAGCAGTCTTTCGTATCCTTATAGCAATCAGCCCCAGCATTTT. Translating gives CASSLSYPYSNQPQHF.